This T cell receptor beta chain appears in the sequencing data of a study of PD-L1 blockade in urothelial cancer. Study at large: Patients commenced atezolizumab in 2014, and it was given at 1,200 mg intravenously every 3 weeks. Males with bladder-origin urothelial cancer made up about 85% of the roughly 29 patients. Investigators checked blood 3 weeks (second dose) and 6 weeks after treatment start. Blood-derived samples held a median roughly 150,000 T cells.

Profiled with immunoSEQ multiplex PCR; TCRdb holds only in-frame clones, not every one. The sample has about 66,000 clones, roughly 86% seen once; the top ten hold about 11%. Time point reported: peripheral blood 6 weeks after treatment start. This CDR3 has 13 amino acids. The germline gives CDR1 SGHTA, CDR2 FQGNSA. With 5 bases removed from V and 8 bases from J, the gap between germline ends came to 12 bases. This TCR came from a man in his 60s with urothelial cancer. The chain joins TRBV7-2 to TRBJ1-4; D unresolved. This specimen was PBMCs, taken around atezolizumab (anti-PD-L1) treatment. CDR3 sequence: CASSPSLQEKLFF. The DNA of the CDR3 is TGTGCCAGCAGCCCCAGTTTACAAGAAAAACTGTTTTTT.